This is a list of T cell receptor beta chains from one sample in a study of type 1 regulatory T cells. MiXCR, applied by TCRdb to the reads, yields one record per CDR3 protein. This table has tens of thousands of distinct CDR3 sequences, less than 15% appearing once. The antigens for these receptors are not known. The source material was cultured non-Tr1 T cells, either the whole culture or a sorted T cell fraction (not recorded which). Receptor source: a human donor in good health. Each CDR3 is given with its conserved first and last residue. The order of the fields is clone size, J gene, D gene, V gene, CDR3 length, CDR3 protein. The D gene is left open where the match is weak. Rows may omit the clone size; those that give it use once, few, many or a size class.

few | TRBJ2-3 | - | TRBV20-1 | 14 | CSARGGISVDTQYF
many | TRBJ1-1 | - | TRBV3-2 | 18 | CASSLKGRPGTARGGAFF
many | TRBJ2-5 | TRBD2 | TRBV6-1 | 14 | CASSVNSGGETQYF
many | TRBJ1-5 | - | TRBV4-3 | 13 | CASSQNRDQPQHF
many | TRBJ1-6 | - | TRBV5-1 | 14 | CASSYGPPNSPLHF
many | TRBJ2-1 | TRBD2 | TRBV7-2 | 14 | CASSLVLAGGEQFF
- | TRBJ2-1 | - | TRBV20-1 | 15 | CSATPTDASYNEQFF
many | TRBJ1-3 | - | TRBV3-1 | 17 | CASSQDPGNRSGNTIYF
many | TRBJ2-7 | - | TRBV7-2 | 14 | CASSGSRDPYEQYF
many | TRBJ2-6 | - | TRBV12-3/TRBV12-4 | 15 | CASSPRISGANVLTF
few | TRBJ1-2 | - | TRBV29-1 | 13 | CSVGYGRANGYTF
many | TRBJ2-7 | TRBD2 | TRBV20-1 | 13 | CSASILAGYEQYF
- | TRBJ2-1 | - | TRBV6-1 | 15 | CASREIGTPKSEQFF
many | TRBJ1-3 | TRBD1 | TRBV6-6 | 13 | CASSPGQRNTIYF
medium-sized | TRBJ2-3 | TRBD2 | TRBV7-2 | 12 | CATTSVADTQYF
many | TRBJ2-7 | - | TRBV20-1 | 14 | CSAIPGERNYEQYF
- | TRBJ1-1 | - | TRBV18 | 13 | CASSSQKNTEAFF
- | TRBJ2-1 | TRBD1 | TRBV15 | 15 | CATSLTGTPMGEQFF
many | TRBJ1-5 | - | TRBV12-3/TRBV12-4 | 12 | CASSNGEQPQHF
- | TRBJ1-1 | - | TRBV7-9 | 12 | CASSLESSEAFF
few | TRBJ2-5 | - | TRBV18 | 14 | CASTVDRASGTQYF
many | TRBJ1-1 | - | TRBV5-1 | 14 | CASSENFGNTEAFF
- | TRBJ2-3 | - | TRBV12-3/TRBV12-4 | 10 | CASKANTQYF
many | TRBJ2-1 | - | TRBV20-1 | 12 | CSAPRIHNEQFF
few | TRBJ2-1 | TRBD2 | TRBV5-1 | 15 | CASRTSSGRGNEQFF
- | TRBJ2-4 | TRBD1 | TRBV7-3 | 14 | CASSPGQGVNIQYF
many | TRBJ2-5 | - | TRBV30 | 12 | CAWSVLGETQYF
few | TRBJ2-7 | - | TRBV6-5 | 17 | CASSYSRLGQTSYEQYF
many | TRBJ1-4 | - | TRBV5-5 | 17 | CASSSGSERISREKLFF
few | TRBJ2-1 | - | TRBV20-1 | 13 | CSWTPHSYNEQFF
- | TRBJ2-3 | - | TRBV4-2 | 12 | CASSQVAGTQYF
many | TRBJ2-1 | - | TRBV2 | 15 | CASRVDTYPYNEQFF